The source of this T cell receptor (beta chain) is a study of technical replicates of blood from several donors. The assay was immunoSEQ multiplex PCR, and TCRdb's table has in-frame clones only and misses some. This table holds about 66,000 clones, about 90% found once. The CDR3 runs to 16 residues. Trimming took 4 bases from V and 0 from J; bases not matched to a gene: 3. Germline loops: CDR1 LGHNA, CDR2 YNFKEQ. Material: T cells isolated from PBMCs. The origin of this receptor is a human donor in good health. The J gene is TRBJ1-3, the V gene TRBV4-2; 10 bases map to TRBD1. CDR3 coding DNA: TGTGCCAGCAGCCTAGGGACAGGGGACTCTGGAAACACCATATATTTT. It codes for CASSLGTGDSGNTIYF.